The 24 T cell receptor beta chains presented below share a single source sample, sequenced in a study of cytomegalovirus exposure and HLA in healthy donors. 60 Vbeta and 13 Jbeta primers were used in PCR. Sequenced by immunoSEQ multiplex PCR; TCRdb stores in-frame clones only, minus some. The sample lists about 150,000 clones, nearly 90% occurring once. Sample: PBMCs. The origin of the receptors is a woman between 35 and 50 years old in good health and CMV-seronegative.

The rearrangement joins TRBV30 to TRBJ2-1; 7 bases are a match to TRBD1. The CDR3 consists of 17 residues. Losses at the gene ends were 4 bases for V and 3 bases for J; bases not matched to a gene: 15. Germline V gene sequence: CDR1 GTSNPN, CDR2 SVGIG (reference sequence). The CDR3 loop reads CAWMLAPGQSLYNEQFF. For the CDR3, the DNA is TGTGCCTGGATGTTGGCTCCGGGACAGAGCCTCTACAATGAGCAGTTCTTC.

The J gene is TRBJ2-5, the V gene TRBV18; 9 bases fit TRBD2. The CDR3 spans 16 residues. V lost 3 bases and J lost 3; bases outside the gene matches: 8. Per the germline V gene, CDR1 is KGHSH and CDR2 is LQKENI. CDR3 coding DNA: TGTGCCAGCTCACCCCGACTAGCGGTCTGGGAAGAGACCCAGTACTTC. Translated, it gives CASSPRLAVWEETQYF.

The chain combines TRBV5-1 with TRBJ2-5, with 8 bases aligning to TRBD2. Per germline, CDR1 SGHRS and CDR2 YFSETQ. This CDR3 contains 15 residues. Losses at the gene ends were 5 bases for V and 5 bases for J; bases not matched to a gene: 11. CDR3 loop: CASRIAGGSPETQYF. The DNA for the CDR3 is TGCGCCAGCAGAATTGCGGGAGGATCCCCGGAGACCCAGTACTTC.

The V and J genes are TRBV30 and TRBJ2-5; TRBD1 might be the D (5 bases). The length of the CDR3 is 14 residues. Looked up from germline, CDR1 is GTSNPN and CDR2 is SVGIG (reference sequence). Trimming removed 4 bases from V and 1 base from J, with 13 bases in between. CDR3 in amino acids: CAWNRGRGQETQYF. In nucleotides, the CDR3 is TGTGCCTGGAACCGCGGAAGGGGCCAAGAGACCCAGTACTTC. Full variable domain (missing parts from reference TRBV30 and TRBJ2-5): SQTIHQWPATLVQPVGSPLSLECTVEGTSNPNLYWYRQAAGRGLQLLFYSVGIGQISSEVPQNLSASRPQDRQFILSSKKLLLSDSGFYLCAWNRGRGQETQYFGPGTRLLVL.

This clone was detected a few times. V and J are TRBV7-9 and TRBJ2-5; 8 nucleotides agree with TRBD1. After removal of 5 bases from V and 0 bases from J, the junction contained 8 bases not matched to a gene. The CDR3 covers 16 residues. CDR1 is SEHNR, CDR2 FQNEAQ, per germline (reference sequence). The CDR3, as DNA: TGTGCCAGCAGCACCCGACAGGGGAGGTACCAAGAGACCCAGTACTTC. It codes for CASSTRQGRYQETQYF.

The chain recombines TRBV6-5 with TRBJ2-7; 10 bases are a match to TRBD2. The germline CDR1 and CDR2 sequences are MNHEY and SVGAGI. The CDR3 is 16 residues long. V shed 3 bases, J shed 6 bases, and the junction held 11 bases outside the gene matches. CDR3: CASSYEISGRTGEQYF. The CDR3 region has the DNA TGTGCCAGCAGTTATGAAATTAGCGGGAGGACGGGCGAGCAGTACTTC.

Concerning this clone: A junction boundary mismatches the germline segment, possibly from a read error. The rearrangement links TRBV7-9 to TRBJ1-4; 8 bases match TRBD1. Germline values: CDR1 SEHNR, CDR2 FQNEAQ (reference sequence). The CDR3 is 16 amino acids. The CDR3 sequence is CSSSLGAGTGYEKLFF. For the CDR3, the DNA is TGTTCCAGCAGCTTAGGAGCGGGGACAGGTTATGAAAAACTGTTTTTT. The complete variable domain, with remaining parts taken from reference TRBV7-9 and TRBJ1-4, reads DTGVSQNPRHKITKRGQNVTFRCDPISEHNRLYWYRQTLGQGPEFLTYFQNEAQLEKSRLLSDRFSAERPKGSFSTLEIQRTEQGDSAMYLCSSSLGAGTGYEKLFFGSGTQLSVL.

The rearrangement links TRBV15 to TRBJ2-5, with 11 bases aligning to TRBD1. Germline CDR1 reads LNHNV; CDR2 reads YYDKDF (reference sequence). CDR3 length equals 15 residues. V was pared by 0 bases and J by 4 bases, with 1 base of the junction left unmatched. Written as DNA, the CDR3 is TGTGCCACCAGCAGAGATGGGACAGGGGGAGAGACCCAGTACTTC. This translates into CATSRDGTGGETQYF.

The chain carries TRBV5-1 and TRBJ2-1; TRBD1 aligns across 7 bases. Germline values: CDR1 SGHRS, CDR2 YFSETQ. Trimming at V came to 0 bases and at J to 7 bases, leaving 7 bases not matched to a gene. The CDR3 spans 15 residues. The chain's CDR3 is CASSLAAGGWNEQFF. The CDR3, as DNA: TGCGCCAGCAGCTTGGCCGCAGGGGGATGGAATGAGCAGTTCTTC.

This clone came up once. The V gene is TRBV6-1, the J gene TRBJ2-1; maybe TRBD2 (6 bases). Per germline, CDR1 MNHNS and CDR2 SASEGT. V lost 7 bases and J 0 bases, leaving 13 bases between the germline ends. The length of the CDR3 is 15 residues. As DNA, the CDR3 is TGTGCCAGCAACGGGGGTCACTTCTCCTACAATGAGCAGTTCTTC. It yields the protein CASNGGHFSYNEQFF.

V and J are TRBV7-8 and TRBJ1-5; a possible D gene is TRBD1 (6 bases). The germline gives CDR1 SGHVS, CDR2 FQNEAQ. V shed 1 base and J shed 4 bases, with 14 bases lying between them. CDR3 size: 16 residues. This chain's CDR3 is CASSLVTGVINQPQHF. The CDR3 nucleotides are TGTGCCAGCAGCTTAGTGACAGGAGTGATAAATCAGCCCCAGCATTTT.

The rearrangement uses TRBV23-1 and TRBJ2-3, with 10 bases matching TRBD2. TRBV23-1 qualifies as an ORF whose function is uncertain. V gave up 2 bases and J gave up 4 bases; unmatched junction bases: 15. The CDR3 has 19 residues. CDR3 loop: CASSQPQGYGTSDSDTQYF. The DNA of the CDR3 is TGCGCCAGCAGTCAACCACAGGGTTACGGGACTAGCGACTCAGATACGCAGTATTTT.

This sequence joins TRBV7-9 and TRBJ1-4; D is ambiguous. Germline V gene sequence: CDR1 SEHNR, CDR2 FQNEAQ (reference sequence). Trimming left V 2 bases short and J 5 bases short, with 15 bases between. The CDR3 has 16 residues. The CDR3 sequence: CASSLLPTASNEKLFF. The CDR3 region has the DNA TGTGCCAGCAGCTTACTCCCTACAGCCTCCAATGAAAAACTGTTTTTT. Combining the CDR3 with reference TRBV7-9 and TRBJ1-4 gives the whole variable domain DTGVSQNPRHKITKRGQNVTFRCDPISEHNRLYWYRQTLGQGPEFLTYFQNEAQLEKSRLLSDRFSAERPKGSFSTLEIQRTEQGDSAMYLCASSLLPTASNEKLFFGSGTQLSVL.

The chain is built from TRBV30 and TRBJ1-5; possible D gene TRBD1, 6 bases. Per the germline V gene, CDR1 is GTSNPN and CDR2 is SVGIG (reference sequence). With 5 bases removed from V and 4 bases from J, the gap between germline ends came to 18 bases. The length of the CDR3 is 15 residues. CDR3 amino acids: CAWAEAGAGNQPQHF. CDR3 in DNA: TGTGCCTGGGCCGAGGCAGGGGCGGGTAATCAGCCCCAGCATTTT.

The CDR3 is CAIGTTSGYNEQFF. CDR3 sequence (DNA): TGTGCCATCGGAACGACTAGCGGCTACAATGAGCAGTTCTTC. The chain employs TRBV10-3 and TRBJ2-1, with 9 positions matching TRBD2. The CDR3 is 14 amino acids. The J segment lost 3 bases and the V segment lost 8 bases, leaving 5 bases of the junction unmatched. The germline V gene has CDR1 ENHRY and CDR2 SYGVKD.

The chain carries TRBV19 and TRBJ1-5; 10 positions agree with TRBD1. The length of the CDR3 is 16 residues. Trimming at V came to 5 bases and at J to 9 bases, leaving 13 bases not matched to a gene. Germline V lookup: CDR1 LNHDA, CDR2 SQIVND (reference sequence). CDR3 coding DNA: TGTGCCAGTAGTCTAGCGACAGGGGGCAGGTTAGGGCCCCAGCATTTT. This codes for CASSLATGGRLGPQHF.

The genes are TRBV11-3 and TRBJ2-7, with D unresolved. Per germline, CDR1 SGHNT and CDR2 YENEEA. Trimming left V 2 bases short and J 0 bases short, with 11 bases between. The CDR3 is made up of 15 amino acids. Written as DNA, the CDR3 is TGTGCCAGCAGCTTAATGGCTAGGAGCTCCTACGAGCAGTACTTC. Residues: CASSLMARSSYEQYF.

The CDR3 DNA sequence: TGCGCCAGCAGCTTGGCAAGAGGCGGGAGGGCCCAGTTCTTC. Its translation: CASSLARGGRAQFF. The rearrangement uses TRBV5-1 and TRBJ2-1; TRBD2 agrees at 9 bases. CDR3 size: 14 residues. Per germline, CDR1 SGHRS and CDR2 YFSETQ. The J segment lost 13 bases and the V segment lost 0 bases, leaving 8 bases of the junction unmatched.

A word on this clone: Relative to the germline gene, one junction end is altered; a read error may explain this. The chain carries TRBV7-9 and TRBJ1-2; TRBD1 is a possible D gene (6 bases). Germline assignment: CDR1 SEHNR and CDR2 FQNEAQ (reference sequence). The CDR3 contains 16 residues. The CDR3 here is CSSSLLWGGAYYGYTF. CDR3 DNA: TGTTCCAGCAGCTTATTATGGGGGGGCGCATACTATGGCTACACCTTC.

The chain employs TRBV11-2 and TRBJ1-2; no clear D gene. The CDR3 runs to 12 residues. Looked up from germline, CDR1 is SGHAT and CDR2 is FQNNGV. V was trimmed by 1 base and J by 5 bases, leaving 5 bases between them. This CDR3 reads CASSLGLYGYTF. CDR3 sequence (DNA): TGTGCCAGCAGCTTAGGACTATATGGCTACACCTTC. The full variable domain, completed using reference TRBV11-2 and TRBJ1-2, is EAGVAQSPRYKIIEKRQSVAFWCNPISGHATLYWYQQILGQGPKLLIQFQNNGVVDDSQLPKDRFSAERLKGVDSTLKIQPAKLEDSAVYLCASSLGLYGYTFGSGTRLTVV.

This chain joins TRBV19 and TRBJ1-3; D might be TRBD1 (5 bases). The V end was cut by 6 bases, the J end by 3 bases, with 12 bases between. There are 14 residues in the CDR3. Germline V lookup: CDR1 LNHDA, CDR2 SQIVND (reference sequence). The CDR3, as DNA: TGTGCCAGTAGGGCGAGGACAAGTGGAAACACCATATATTTT. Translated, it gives CASRARTSGNTIYF.

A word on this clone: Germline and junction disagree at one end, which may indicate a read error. Here the CDR3 reads CSVDSGDSYNEQFF. CDR3 coding DNA: TGCAGCGTTGACTCGGGGGATTCCTACAATGAACAGTTCTTC. The chain couples TRBV29-1 to TRBJ2-1; D may be TRBD2 (6 bases). CDR1 SQVTM and CDR2 ANQGSEA come from the germline V gene. This CDR3 has 14 amino acids.

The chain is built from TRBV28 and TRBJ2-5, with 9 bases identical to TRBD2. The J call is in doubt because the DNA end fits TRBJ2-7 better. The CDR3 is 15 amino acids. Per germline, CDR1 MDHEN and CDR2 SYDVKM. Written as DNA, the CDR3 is TGTGCCAGCAGACCTCATAGCGGGAGCTCCTACGAGCAGTACTTC. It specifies CASRPHSGSSYEQYF.

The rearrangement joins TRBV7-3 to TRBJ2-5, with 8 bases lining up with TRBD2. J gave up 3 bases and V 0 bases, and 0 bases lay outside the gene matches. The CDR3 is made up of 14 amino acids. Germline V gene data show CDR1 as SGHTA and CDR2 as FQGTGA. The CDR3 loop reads CASSLTGLEETQYF. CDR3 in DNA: TGTGCCAGCAGCTTAACGGGACTAGAAGAGACCCAGTACTTC.